This T cell receptor (beta chain) derives from a study of OX40 agonist ivuxolimab in advanced cancers. Whole-study results and caveats: Researchers did not determine the expanded peripheral T cells' antigen specificity.

As for this clone: Its specificity is not known.

Autoimmune disease history or systemic immunosuppression was exclusionary. The CDR3 is 12 residues long. Looked up from germline, CDR1 is SNHLY and CDR2 is FYNNEI. Trimming shortened V by 6 bases and J by 3 bases, and 8 bases separated the two germline ends. Sequencing was performed with immunoSEQ multiplex PCR; in TCRdb, only in-frame clones are kept and a portion is missing. The data show about 60,000 clones, approximately 78% seen once. The sequencing here drew on CD4+ or CD8+ T cells sorted from blood, taken in a trial of the OX40 agonist ivuxolimab. The TCR comes from an adult with an advanced solid tumor such as melanoma, head and neck, liver or kidney cancer. The V call is TRBV2, the J call TRBJ1-1, with D maybe TRBD1 (5 bases). The CDR3: CASRDTYTEAFF. DNA for the CDR3: TGTGCCAGCAGGGACACTTACACTGAAGCTTTCTTT.